This entry is about one T cell receptor beta chain. Its antigen remains unknown. CDR1 is SNHLY, CDR2 FYNNEI, per germline. The CDR3 is made up of 14 amino acids. Unmatched junction bases numbered 4, after V lost 4 bases and J lost 4 bases. The data derive from a study of cytomegalovirus exposure and HLA in healthy donors. Study in general: The roughly 110 validation repertoires were produced on the same platform as the 650 to 800 repertoires of the first cohort. This was reported in a later analysis.

Study results and limitations: Cytomegalovirus-associated status was assigned to some 160 TCR beta chains. Among the CMV-associated chains, a few were confirmed in vitro as specific for CMV antigens. Subsequent analysis showed first-cohort TCR clusters tending to co-occur in more than 95 validation repertoires.

Measured with immunoSEQ multiplex PCR; TCRdb has only the in-frame clones, and not every one. The sample yields around 250,000 clones, about 90% seen once. Sequenced: PBMCs. This chain joins TRBV2 and TRBJ1-5, with 7 bases that match TRBD1. The receptor comes from a woman aged 25-40 years in good health and CMV-seronegative. The CDR3 reads CASSGQGWNQPQHF. The CDR3 DNA reads TGTGCCAGCAGTGGACAGGGTTGGAATCAGCCCCAGCATTTT.